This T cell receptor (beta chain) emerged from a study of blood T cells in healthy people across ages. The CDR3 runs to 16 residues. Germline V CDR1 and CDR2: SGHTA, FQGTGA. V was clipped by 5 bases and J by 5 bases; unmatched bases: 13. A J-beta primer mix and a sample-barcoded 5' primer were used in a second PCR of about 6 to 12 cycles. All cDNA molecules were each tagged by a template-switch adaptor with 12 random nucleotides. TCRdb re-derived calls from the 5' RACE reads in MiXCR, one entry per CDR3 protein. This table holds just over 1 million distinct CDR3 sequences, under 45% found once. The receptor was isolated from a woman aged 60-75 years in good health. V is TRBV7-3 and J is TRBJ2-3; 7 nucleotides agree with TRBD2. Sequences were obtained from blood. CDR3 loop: CASSPRGRVKQDTQYF. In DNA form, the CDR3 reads TGTGCCAGCAGCCCCCGAGGGAGGGTTAAGCAAGATACGCAGTATTTT.